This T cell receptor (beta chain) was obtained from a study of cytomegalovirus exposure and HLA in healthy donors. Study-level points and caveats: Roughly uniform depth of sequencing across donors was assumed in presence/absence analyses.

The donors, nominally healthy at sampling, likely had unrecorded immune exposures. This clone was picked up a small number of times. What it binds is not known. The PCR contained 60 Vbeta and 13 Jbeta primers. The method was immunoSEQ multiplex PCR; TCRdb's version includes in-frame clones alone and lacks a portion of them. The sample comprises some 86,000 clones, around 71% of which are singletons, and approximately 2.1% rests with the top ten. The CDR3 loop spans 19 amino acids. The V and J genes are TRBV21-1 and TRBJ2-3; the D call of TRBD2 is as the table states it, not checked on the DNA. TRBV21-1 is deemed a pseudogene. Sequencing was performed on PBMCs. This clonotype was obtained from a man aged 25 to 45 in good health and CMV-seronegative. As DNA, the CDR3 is TGTGCCAGCAGCAAACGGTCTAGCGGGAGTCGGTGGAGCACAGATACGCAGTATTTT. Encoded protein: CASSKRSSGSRWSTDTQYF.